The 30 T cell receptor beta chains below all came from one sample that was sequenced in a study of blood T cell repertoires in COVID-19. TCRdb's table, derived via immunoSEQ multiplex PCR, lists solely in-frame clones and lacks some. The sample gives fewer than 70,000 clones, roughly 92% of which show up once; around 4.3% is in the top ten. The sample consisted of peripheral blood. All receptors derive from a man in his forties or fifties with active COVID-19.

The CDR3 region is CAASVGTAYNEQFF. The CDR3 DNA reads TGTGCCGCCAGCGTCGGGACAGCTTACAATGAGCAGTTCTTC. J is TRBJ2-1 and V is TRBV6-5, with 7 bases fitting TRBD1. V lost 11 bases, J lost 4 bases, and 11 bases stayed unmatched. This CDR3 is built from 14 residues. CDR1 is MNHEY and CDR2 is SVGAGI in the germline V gene.

The chain has TRBV6-5 and TRBJ1-2, with D possibly matching TRBD1 (6 bases). V lost 4 bases and J lost 1, with 16 bases in between. This CDR3 comprises 16 residues. Germline values: CDR1 MNHEY, CDR2 SVGAGI. CDR3 DNA sequence: TGTGCCAGCAGTTCCCCCGGGACAACTTATAACTATGGCTACACCTTC. Protein: CASSSPGTTYNYGYTF.

This chain joins TRBV27 and TRBJ1-1; D is ambiguous. V was shortened by 6 bases and J by 5 bases, with 22 bases between the two germline ends. The V gene's germline CDR1 is MNHEY and CDR2 SMNVEV (reference sequence). CDR3 length equals 16 residues. CDR3 amino acids: CASRSIRGPKDTEAFF. In nucleotides, the CDR3 is TGTGCCAGCAGATCCATCCGGGGTCCGAAGGATACTGAAGCTTTCTTT.

The chain uses TRBV29-1 and TRBJ1-1, with D unresolved. In germline, CDR1 is SQVTM, CDR2 ANQGSEA. The CDR3 has 12 residues. V shed 6 bases and J shed 7 bases, with 15 bases lying between them. CDR3 loop: CSVQVWYGEAFF. The CDR3 nucleotides are TGCAGCGTCCAGGTGTGGTACGGTGAAGCTTTCTTT.

Concerning this clone: Distinct nucleotide sequences in the sample also encode this CDR3. V gene TRBV5-1 combines with J gene TRBJ2-1; 8 bases are shared with TRBD1. The CDR3 runs to 15 residues. CDR1 and CDR2 (germline): SGHRS, YFSETQ. The trim removed 0 bases at V and 6 bases at J, leaving 5 bases unmatched. Here the CDR3 reads CASSLGGQGLNEQFF. CDR3 nucleotides: TGCGCCAGCAGCTTGGGTGGACAGGGCCTCAATGAGCAGTTCTTC.

The table lists this clone with a few counts. V usage is TRBV9 and J usage is TRBJ2-1; the D gene is possibly TRBD2 (6 bases). CDR1 and CDR2 from the germline V gene are SGDLS and YYNGEE. The V end lost 3 bases, the J end lost 0 bases, and 13 bases lay between the germline ends. CDR3 length: 16 residues. The CDR3 nucleotides read TGTGCCAGCAGCGACCTTAGCGGAAACTCCTACAATGAGCAGTTCTTC. This sequence encodes CASSDLSGNSYNEQFF.

The chain uses TRBV4-1 and TRBJ2-7; 14 nucleotides agree with TRBD2. The length of the CDR3 is 16 residues. Losses at the gene ends were 2 bases for V and 2 bases for J; bases not matched to a gene: 2. Germline CDR1 is MGHRA and CDR2 is YSYEKL. The CDR3 DNA reads TGCGCCAGCAGCCAATGGACTAGCGGGAGGACCTACGAGCAGTACTTC. Translation: CASSQWTSGRTYEQYF.

This clone was observed once. J is TRBJ2-5 and V is TRBV19; no definite D call. From germline, CDR1 is LNHDA and CDR2 SQIVND (reference sequence). The CDR3 loop spans 15 amino acids. V was clipped by 2 bases and J by 2 bases, with 12 bases between them. The CDR3 reads CASSILSGRQETQYF. DNA for the CDR3: TGTGCCAGTAGTATATTATCGGGTCGACAAGAGACCCAGTACTTC.

V usage is TRBV29-1 and J usage is TRBJ2-5; TRBD1 might be the D (5 bases). Germline V CDR1 and CDR2: SQVTM, ANQGSEA. The CDR3 consists of 14 residues. Trimming pared 6 bases from V and 2 bases from J, leaving 16 bases between. Here the CDR3 DNA reads TGCAGCGTGCCCGGAGACAGATTTCAAGAGACCCAGTACTTC. Protein: CSVPGDRFQETQYF. Drawing the rest from reference TRBV29-1 and TRBJ2-5, the complete variable domain is SAVISQKPSRDICQRGTSLTIQCQVDSQVTMMFWYRQQPGQSLTLIATANQGSEATYESGFVIDKFPISRPNLTFSTLTVSNMSPEDSSIYLCSVPGDRFQETQYFGPGTRLLVL.

J is TRBJ2-7 and V is TRBV9; no reliable D call. The CDR3 extends over 12 amino acids. CDR1 is SGDLS, CDR2 YYNGEE, per germline. Trimming removed 4 bases from V and 0 bases from J, with 5 bases in between. This chain's CDR3 is CASSSSSYEQYF. CDR3 nucleotides: TGTGCCAGCAGCAGTAGCTCCTACGAGCAGTACTTC.

The V gene is TRBV11-2, the J gene TRBJ2-1, with D maybe TRBD1 (5 bases). Trimming took 4 bases from V and 9 from J, leaving 7 bases between them. This CDR3 is 11 amino acids long. Germline assignment: CDR1 SGHAT and CDR2 FQNNGV. This CDR3 reads CASSSRGEQFF. The CDR3 bases are TGTGCCAGCAGCTCAAGGGGTGAGCAGTTCTTC.

The chain employs TRBV12-5 and TRBJ2-3, with a possible D match to TRBD2 (5 bases). V lost 2 bases and J lost 4, with 16 bases in between. This CDR3 comprises 16 residues. In germline, CDR1 is LGHNT, CDR2 FRNRAP. The CDR3 sequence is CASGLKRTAPSDTQYF. CDR3 bases: TGTGCTAGTGGTTTGAAGCGGACGGCCCCGTCAGATACGCAGTATTTT.

The chain uses TRBV7-9 and TRBJ2-3, with D perhaps matching TRBD2 (6 bases). Trimming cost V 1 base and J 5 bases, with 19 bases left between them. The CDR3 length is 17 residues. Germline V lookup: CDR1 SEHNR, CDR2 FQNEAQ (reference sequence). This CDR3 is CASSLVPSVRKGDTQYF. The CDR3 DNA follows: TGTGCCAGCAGCTTAGTGCCTAGCGTCAGAAAGGGAGATACGCAGTATTTT.

The rearrangement links TRBV4-2 to TRBJ2-1; D is undetermined. With 4 bases removed from V and 0 bases from J, the gap between germline ends came to 4 bases. This CDR3 spans 13 amino acids. Per germline, CDR1 LGHNA and CDR2 YNFKEQ. The CDR3 reads CASSPSSYNEQFF. CDR3 coding DNA: TGTGCCAGCAGCCCGAGCTCCTACAATGAGCAGTTCTTC.

This rearrangement joins TRBV6-5 to TRBJ2-7; 8 bases agree with TRBD1. V trimming: 2 bases; J trimming: 2 bases; junction bases outside the gene matches: 2. This CDR3 region has 14 residues. Looked up from germline, CDR1 is MNHEY and CDR2 is SVGAGI. The CDR3, as DNA: TGTGCCAGCAGTTACCGGGACAGGACCTACGAGCAGTACTTC. Translating gives CASSYRDRTYEQYF.

The rearrangement links TRBV9 to TRBJ1-5; 7 bases are a match to TRBD1. Germline CDR1 and CDR2: SGDLS and YYNGEE. V lost 4 bases, J lost 5 bases, and 6 bases stayed unmatched. The CDR3 length is 14 residues. CDR3 sequence reads: CASSTTGDYQPQHF. DNA of the CDR3: TGTGCCAGCAGCACTACAGGGGACTATCAGCCCCAGCATTTT.

The CDR3 coding sequence is TGTGCCAGCAGTCAAGGGAGTAATTCACCCCTCCACTTT. Translating it yields CASSQGSNSPLHF. The chain joins TRBV12-3 or TRBV12-4 to TRBJ1-6; D remains ambiguous. V dropped 5 bases and J dropped 6 bases, with 8 bases sitting between them. The CDR3 contains 13 residues.

V and J are TRBV12-3 or TRBV12-4 and TRBJ1-5; TRBD1 matches at 9 bases. V lost 8 bases and J lost 11; bases outside the gene matches: 10. CDR3 length: 13 amino acids. In DNA form, the CDR3 reads TGTGCCAGCGGACCGGACAGGGGTGTGTCCCAGCATTTT. The encoded protein is CASGPDRGVSQHF.

This chain joins TRBV28 and TRBJ1-2, with D perhaps matching TRBD1 (6 bases). CDR1 and CDR2 (germline): MDHEN, SYDVKM. The V gene lost 5 bases and the J gene lost 4 bases, with 17 bases spanning the gap. This CDR3 comprises 15 residues. CDR3 region: CASSPNIGQIYGYTF. The CDR3 DNA sequence: TGTGCCAGCAGTCCCAACATCGGACAGATCTATGGCTACACCTTC.

The chain recombines TRBV5-1 with TRBJ2-5; 9 nucleotides agree with TRBD1. CDR1 and CDR2 from the germline V gene are SGHRS and YFSETQ. CDR3 size: 16 residues. The V and J ends lost 1 base and 2 bases, in that order; junction bases with no gene match: 6. CDR3 nucleotides: TGCGCCAGCAGCTTGAGTGGGACAGGGTCGCAAGAGACCCAGTACTTC. Translating it yields CASSLSGTGSQETQYF.

The V call is TRBV11-3, the J call TRBJ1-5; a possible D gene is TRBD1 (6 bases). V gave up 5 bases and J gave up 0 bases, with 11 bases separating them. The CDR3 sequence is 15 residues long. CDR1 SGHNT and CDR2 YENEEA come from the germline V gene. The CDR3 loop is CASSLQGASNQPQHF. The CDR3 DNA sequence: TGTGCCAGCAGCCTACAGGGAGCTAGCAATCAGCCCCAGCATTTT.

The genes are TRBV2 and TRBJ2-4; D possibly corresponds to TRBD1 (5 bases). CDR1 and CDR2 (germline): SNHLY, FYNNEI. The V end lost 4 bases, the J end lost 4 bases, and 8 bases lay between the germline ends. This CDR3 has 13 amino acids. CDR3 amino acids: CASSAGLKNIQYF. The CDR3 bases are TGTGCCAGCAGTGCAGGGTTGAAAAACATTCAGTACTTC.

This clone was detected once. This chain joins TRBV7-2 and TRBJ1-5; TRBD1 matches 8 bases. Germline CDR1 SGHTA, CDR2 FQGNSA. The V segment lost 4 bases and the J segment 7 bases; nucleotides outside the gene matches: 3. There are 13 residues in the CDR3. The CDR3 sequence: CASSSDRDQPQHF. DNA of the CDR3: TGTGCCAGCAGCTCGGACAGGGACCAGCCCCAGCATTTT.

The chain recombines TRBV19 with TRBJ2-5; tentative D call: TRBD2 (7 bases). Germline values: CDR1 LNHDA, CDR2 SQIVND (reference sequence). Trimming removed 4 bases from V and 0 bases from J, with 18 bases in between. The CDR3 sequence is 17 residues long. In DNA, the CDR3 is TGTGCCAGTAGTACCACAGGGAGGGAGCCCTACCAAGAGACCCAGTACTTC. Its protein product is CASSTTGREPYQETQYF.

This clone was found once. V is TRBV2 and J is TRBJ2-5; 7 nucleotides align to TRBD2. The CDR3 covers 15 residues. Trimming at V came to 6 bases and at J to 2 bases, leaving 9 bases not matched to a gene. Germline V gives CDR1 SNHLY, CDR2 FYNNEI. Here the CDR3 reads CASSPDLAAQETQYF. CDR3 nucleotides: TGTGCCAGCAGCCCGGACCTAGCGGCTCAAGAGACCCAGTACTTC.

This clone is a singleton in its sample. The chain combines TRBV6-1 with TRBJ2-7; tentatively, D is TRBD2 (5 bases). CDR1 and CDR2 (germline): MNHNS, SASEGT. Trimming stripped 0 bases from V and 4 bases from J, with 13 bases between. CDR3 length: 15 amino acids. CDR3 nucleotides: TGTGCCAGCAGTGAAGCAGTAGCGAACCTTTACGAGCAGTACTTC. Amino acid sequence: CASSEAVANLYEQYF.

V is TRBV18 and J is TRBJ1-1, with D tentatively TRBD1 (5 bases). The V gene's germline CDR1 is KGHSH and CDR2 LQKENI. Trimming cost V 5 bases and J 0 bases, with 7 bases left between them. The CDR3 is 13 amino acids. CDR3 DNA sequence: TGTGCCAGCTCATCAGGGATGAACACTGAAGCTTTCTTT. Its protein is CASSSGMNTEAFF.

The chain links TRBV7-2 to TRBJ2-3; tentative D call: TRBD2 (5 bases). The CDR3 has 14 amino acids. V lost 5 bases and J lost 0, with 9 bases in between. Germline-derived CDR1 and CDR2 are SGHTA and FQGNSA. The CDR3 here is CASSVLGSTDTQYF. In DNA form, the CDR3 reads TGTGCCAGCAGCGTACTAGGTAGCACAGATACGCAGTATTTT.

The chain employs TRBV7-6 and TRBJ1-6; 7 nucleotides agree with TRBD1. Germline values: CDR1 SGHVS, CDR2 FNYEAQ. CDR3 length: 15 amino acids. With V trimmed by 1 base and J by 8 bases, 5 bases remained unmatched. Written as DNA, the CDR3 is TGTGCCAGCAGCTTAGAGGGGGACAGATATTCACCCCTCCACTTT. It translates to CASSLEGDRYSPLHF.

The V gene is TRBV10-3, the J gene TRBJ2-1, with 7 bases that match TRBD2. This CDR3 has 14 amino acids. V was clipped by 10 bases and J by 8 bases; unmatched bases: 14. CDR1 is ENHRY and CDR2 is SYGVKD in the germline V gene. The CDR3 protein is CATLREALLDEQFF. For the CDR3, the DNA is TGTGCCACCCTCCGGGAGGCGTTGTTGGATGAGCAGTTCTTC.